Following are 28 T cell receptor beta chains from one sample sequenced in a study of post-analysis software for immune sequencing data. The study's findings and limits: With TRBV5-6, TRBV5-1 and TRBV20-1 included, roughly five TRBV segments were more frequent in patients than in controls.

The TCR beta cDNA libraries carried unique molecular identifiers. Each CDR3 protein gets one entry after TCRdb re-called the PCR reads with MiXCR. In the table there are some 890,000 distinct CDR3 sequences, approximately 53% of which are singletons. The antigens of these receptors remain unknown. The sample consisted of blood. These TCRs come from a girl between 5 and 17 years old with multiple sclerosis.

This clonotype was counted a few times. The V call is TRBV7-2, the J call TRBJ1-1; TRBD1 aligns across 7 bases. Germline V gene data show CDR1 as SGHTA and CDR2 as FQGNSA. The CDR3 runs 13 residues. Trimming at V came to 5 bases and at J to 9 bases, leaving 9 bases not matched to a gene. DNA for the CDR3: TGTGCCAGCAGCCTTGGGACAGTCCGGCAAGCTTTCTTT. The encoded protein is CASSLGTVRQAFF.

The V and J genes are TRBV5-1 and TRBJ1-2; 7 bases agree with TRBD1. Germline V lookup: CDR1 SGHRS, CDR2 YFSETQ. V dropped 4 bases and J dropped 4; count of bases not matched to a gene: 4. The CDR3 contains 13 residues. CDR3 sequence (DNA): TGCGCCAGCAGCAAGGGACAGAGCTATGGCTACACCTTC. Residues: CASSKGQSYGYTF.

CDR3 residues: CASSLPNPGANVLTF. The CDR3 DNA reads TGTGCCAGCAGCCTGCCTAACCCAGGGGCCAACGTCCTGACTTTC. The gene calls are TRBV5-5 and TRBJ2-6; no definite D call. Germline assignment: CDR1 SGHKS and CDR2 YYEKEE (reference sequence). The CDR3 has 15 residues. V gave up 4 bases and J gave up 4 bases, with 12 bases separating them.

This chain joins TRBV30 and TRBJ2-5; D could derive from TRBD1 or TRBD2 (5 bases each). This CDR3 region has 12 residues. Germline-derived CDR1 and CDR2 are GTSNPN and SVGIG (reference sequence). Between the trimmed V and J ends, which lost 1 base and 5 bases, there was a span of 8 bases. The CDR3 loop is CAWSGGSETQYF. DNA for the CDR3: TGTGCCTGGAGTGGGGGGTCCGAGACCCAGTACTTC.

The V and J genes are TRBV7-9 and TRBJ1-1; D not resolved. The V gene lost 1 base and the J gene lost 2 bases, with 8 bases spanning the gap. There are 14 residues in the CDR3. Per the germline V gene, CDR1 is SEHNR and CDR2 is FQNEAQ (reference sequence). The CDR3 reads CASSLDVKNTEAFF. CDR3 DNA: TGTGCCAGCAGCTTAGATGTTAAAAACACTGAAGCTTTCTTT.

J is TRBJ2-6 and V is TRBV15; 7 bases agree with TRBD1. J lost 4 bases, V lost 3 bases, and 3 bases had no gene match. CDR1 is LNHNV and CDR2 is YYDKDF in the germline V gene (reference sequence). The CDR3 length is 15 residues. This chain's CDR3 is CATSSDRVGANVLTF. As DNA, the CDR3 is TGTGCCACCAGCAGTGACAGGGTCGGGGCCAACGTCCTGACTTTC.

This rearrangement joins TRBV29-1 to TRBJ1-2; no definite D call. CDR3 length: 12 residues. Germline V lookup: CDR1 SQVTM, CDR2 ANQGSEA. V gave up 5 bases and J gave up 4 bases, with 11 bases separating them. CDR3 region: CSVPGMGYGYTF. CDR3 DNA: TGCAGCGTTCCGGGAATGGGCTATGGCTACACCTTC.

The chain couples TRBV7-2 to TRBJ2-3; D may be TRBD2 (6 bases). Per germline, CDR1 SGHTA and CDR2 FQGNSA. This CDR3 comprises 16 residues. Trimming removed 3 bases at V and 8 bases at J, with 21 bases between. The CDR3 DNA reads as TGTGCCAGCAGCTTCCCCGGGACTCGAGTCTTTGGTACGCAGTATTTT. As protein: CASSFPGTRVFGTQYF. The variable domain in full, completed from reference TRBV7-2 and TRBJ2-3, reads GAGVSQSPSNKVTEKGKDVELRCDPISGHTALYWYRQSLGQGLEFLIYFQGNSAPDKSGLPSDRFSAERTGGSVSTLTIQRTQQEDSAVYLCASSFPGTRVFGTQYFGPGTRLTVL.

The J gene is TRBJ1-1, the V gene TRBV7-9, with TRBD1 matching 10 bases. CDR1 and CDR2 (germline): SEHNR, FQNEAQ (reference sequence). Trimming cost V 5 bases and J 0 bases; bases outside gene matches: 6. The CDR3 sequence is 16 residues long. The chain's CDR3 is CASSPRTGGVNTEAFF. The DNA for the CDR3 is TGTGCCAGCAGCCCTCGGACAGGGGGTGTGAACACTGAAGCTTTCTTT.

This clonotype appeared a few times. J is TRBJ2-7 and V is TRBV7-2, with 9 positions matching TRBD1. The CDR3 sequence is 20 residues long. The V segment lost 0 bases and the J segment 2 bases; nucleotides outside the gene matches: 17. CDR1 is SGHTA, CDR2 FQGNSA, per germline. CDR3 sequence: CASSLARLGTGINKAYEQYF. In nucleotides, the CDR3 is TGTGCCAGCAGCTTAGCGCGTTTGGGGACAGGGATTAATAAAGCCTACGAGCAGTACTTC. Supplemented by reference TRBV7-2 and TRBJ2-7, the full variable domain reads GAGVSQSPSNKVTEKGKDVELRCDPISGHTALYWYRQSLGQGLEFLIYFQGNSAPDKSGLPSDRFSAERTGGSVSTLTIQRTQQEDSAVYLCASSLARLGTGINKAYEQYFGPGTRLTVT.

This rearrangement joins TRBV4-2 to TRBJ1-3; no definite D call. This CDR3 has 15 residues. CDR1 is LGHNA, CDR2 YNFKEQ, per germline. Trimming shortened V by 0 bases and J by 1 base, and 7 bases separated the two germline ends. The CDR3 spells CASSQERGSGNTIYF. The CDR3 DNA follows: TGTGCCAGCAGCCAAGAGCGAGGGTCTGGAAACACCATATATTTT.

V is TRBV9 and J is TRBJ2-5; D is unclear. V lost 0 bases to trimming and J lost 1 base, with 7 bases between them. Germline V gene lookup returns CDR1 SGDLS and CDR2 YYNGEE. The CDR3 has 14 amino acids. The CDR3 loop is CASSVGRSQETQYF. DNA of the CDR3: TGTGCCAGCAGCGTAGGACGGTCCCAAGAGACCCAGTACTTC.

The rearrangement uses TRBV19 and TRBJ1-1, with D maybe TRBD1 (6 bases). The germline V gene encodes CDR1 LNHDA and CDR2 SQIVND (reference sequence). V was clipped by 4 bases and J by 5 bases, with 20 bases between them. CDR3 length: 16 residues. The DNA of the CDR3 is TGTGCCAGTAGTACGTTCAGGGCAGGGGTTAAGACTGAAGCTTTCTTT. It is translated as CASSTFRAGVKTEAFF.

CDR3: CASSPLSTDGYTF. CDR3 in DNA: TGTGCCAGCAGCCCCTTGTCTACGGATGGCTACACCTTC. The chain has TRBV7-9 and TRBJ1-2; D remains ambiguous. CDR3 length: 13 residues. Germline assignment: CDR1 SEHNR and CDR2 FQNEAQ (reference sequence). The V and J ends lost 5 bases and 6 bases respectively, with 13 bases between them.

The genes are TRBV20-1 and TRBJ2-4, with TRBD2 identical over 9 bases. TRBJ2-7 matches the DNA end more closely, so the J call is doubtful. The CDR3 consists of 15 residues. CDR1 is DFQATT, CDR2 SNEGSKA, per germline (reference sequence). CDR3 coding DNA: TGCAGTGCTAGTATCCCGGGACTAGCATCGATCGAGCAGTACTTC. It yields the protein CSASIPGLASIEQYF.

Ten or more counts support this clonotype. This sequence joins TRBV29-1 and TRBJ1-1, with D maybe TRBD1 (6 bases). CDR1 is SQVTM and CDR2 is ANQGSEA in the germline V gene. V was cut by 5 bases and J by 7 bases, with 17 bases left in between. The CDR3 covers 13 residues. CDR3 bases: TGCAGCGTTTCCCCCGGGACACCGGGTGAAGCTTTCTTT. Translation gives CSVSPGTPGEAFF.

The chain carries TRBV5-1 and TRBJ2-3; D not resolved. Trimming took off 6 bases at V and 5 bases at J, with 10 bases between the two ends. Per germline, CDR1 SGHRS and CDR2 YFSETQ. The CDR3 has 12 residues. CDR3 sequence reads: CASKLLGDTQYF. For the CDR3, the DNA is TGCGCCAGCAAATTGCTAGGAGATACGCAGTATTTT.

DNA for the CDR3: TGTGCCAGCAGCCCCACCGTCATTGGGGGGGATGATGATACGCAGTATTTT. Amino acid sequence: CASSPTVIGGDDDTQYF. The chain uses TRBV4-2 and TRBJ2-3; 7 nucleotides match TRBD2. Germline V lookup: CDR1 LGHNA, CDR2 YNFKEQ. This CDR3 has 17 residues. V shed 4 bases, J shed 6 bases, and the junction held 16 bases outside the gene matches.

The genes are TRBV27 and TRBJ1-1, with TRBD1 as a possible D gene (6 bases). CDR1 is MNHEY and CDR2 is SMNVEV in the germline V gene (reference sequence). V dropped 4 bases and J dropped 1 base, with 19 bases sitting between them. The CDR3 runs 17 residues. The CDR3 loop is CASSSYRETRGNTEAFF. The CDR3 bases are TGTGCCAGCAGTTCCTACAGGGAGACCCGGGGGAACACTGAAGCTTTCTTT.

The chain couples TRBV3-1 to TRBJ2-1; D perhaps matches TRBD1 (6 bases). Germline CDR1 LGHDT, CDR2 YNNKEL (reference sequence). This CDR3 region has 15 residues. Trimming removed 1 base at V and 5 bases at J, with 12 bases between. The CDR3 here is CASSQVTRGNNEQFF. For the CDR3, the DNA is TGTGCCAGCAGCCAAGTCACGAGGGGGAACAATGAGCAGTTCTTC.

The V and J genes are TRBV7-2 and TRBJ2-7; D gene uncertain. Looked up from germline, CDR1 is SGHTA and CDR2 is FQGNSA. V dropped 0 bases and J dropped 3 bases, with 12 bases sitting between them. The CDR3 is made up of 15 amino acids. The DNA of the CDR3 is TGTGCCAGCAGCTTAGCAGGGTTCCCCAACTACGAGCAGTACTTC. This translates into CASSLAGFPNYEQYF.

This chain connects TRBV15 to TRBJ2-1; D perhaps matches TRBD2 (5 bases). Germline CDR1 LNHNV, CDR2 YYDKDF (reference sequence). The CDR3 spans 13 residues. Trimming took 5 bases from V and 5 from J, leaving 10 bases between them. The CDR3 reads CATSLREHNEQFF. In DNA, the CDR3 is TGTGCCACCAGCCTCCGGGAACACAATGAGCAGTTCTTC.

The chain recombines TRBV29-1 with TRBJ1-1, with TRBD1 as a possible D gene (6 bases). CDR3 length: 13 residues. Per germline, CDR1 SQVTM and CDR2 ANQGSEA. With 3 bases removed from V and 4 bases from J, the gap between germline ends came to 12 bases. The CDR3 loop reads CSVEVGASTEAFF. DNA for the CDR3: TGCAGCGTTGAGGTGGGGGCTAGCACTGAAGCTTTCTTT.

The V gene is TRBV29-1, the J gene TRBJ2-7; 8 bases agree with TRBD1. Germline V gene lookup returns CDR1 SQVTM and CDR2 ANQGSEA. This CDR3 has 15 amino acids. Trimming cost V 1 base and J 1 base; bases outside gene matches: 6. CDR3 region: CSVEVSDRESYEQYF. The CDR3 DNA sequence: TGCAGCGTTGAAGTGTCGGACAGGGAATCCTACGAGCAGTACTTC.

This clonotype was picked up a small number of times. The V gene is TRBV20-1, the J gene TRBJ1-6; no definite D call. The CDR3 runs 15 residues. V was shortened by 4 bases and J by 7 bases, with 17 bases between the two germline ends. Germline V gene lookup returns CDR1 DFQATT and CDR2 SNEGSKA (reference sequence). The chain's CDR3 is CSANPFVGSNSPLHF. The DNA for the CDR3 is TGCAGTGCTAACCCGTTCGTAGGGTCGAATTCACCCCTCCACTTT.

This chain joins TRBV20-1 and TRBJ2-7; D possibly corresponds to TRBD2 (6 bases). Germline V gene data show CDR1 as DFQATT and CDR2 as SNEGSKA (reference sequence). The CDR3 contains 16 residues. V gave up 5 bases and J gave up 5 bases, with 25 bases separating them. In nucleotides, the CDR3 is TGCAGTGCTGGAGGCATGCCGATCGGCCGCGGGGACGAGCAGTACTTC. Protein product: CSAGGMPIGRGDEQYF.

The V and J genes are TRBV30 and TRBJ1-4, with TRBD1 identical over 7 bases. J gave up 8 bases and V 4 bases, and 10 bases lay outside the gene matches. Germline V gene sequence: CDR1 GTSNPN, CDR2 SVGIG (reference sequence). The CDR3 spans 14 residues. CDR3 loop: CAWKIYRDSEKLFF. CDR3 DNA sequence: TGTGCCTGGAAAATTTACCGGGACAGCGAAAAACTGTTTTTT.

This clonotype appeared a few times. V gene TRBV12-3 or TRBV12-4 combines with J gene TRBJ2-2; 8 positions agree with TRBD1. The CDR3 is 15 residues long. The junction had 3 bases not matched to a gene; V was cut back by 6 bases and J by 0 bases. CDR3: CASSSGQANTGELFF. DNA for the CDR3: TGTGCCAGCAGCTCGGGACAGGCGAACACCGGGGAGCTGTTTTTT.